This T cell receptor beta chain was sequenced during a study of shared clonotypes between healthy human individuals. Overall study context: Donors had three CD4 naive, three CD4 memory, two CD8 naive and one CD8 memory plate apiece.

Points from the study as a whole: Among the subsets, naive ones generally showed larger estimated richness than memory ones. It was anticipated that sequencing depth would influence how many clonotypes donors shared.

In the original processing: ImmunoSEQ yielded junction-only sequences lacking quality scores, so filtering differed. The repertoire was sequenced with immunoSEQ multiplex PCR; TCRdb's copy has only in-frame clones and lacks some. That table furnishes V, J and clone size, whereas the DNA furnished D and trimming. The sample has millions of clones, 90% to 95% seen once. Germline CDR1 GTSNPN, CDR2 SVGIG (reference sequence). This CDR3 spans 13 amino acids. Trimming cost V 4 bases and J 12 bases, with 18 bases left between them. As regards this clone: Its antigen is not known.

The sample taken for sequencing was naive CD4+ T cells sorted from blood. The subset is: CD45RA+ positively selected. This receptor was identified in a man aged 18 to 35 in good health. This chain uses TRBV30 with TRBJ1-4; D is uncertain. The DNA for the CDR3 is TGTGCCTGGACTCCACGCCCCGATGGGGAACTGTTTTTT. Translation gives CAWTPRPDGELFF.